The clone carrying this TCR beta chain has ten or more counts. The entry originates in a study of T cells after posttransplantation cyclophosphamide. Method: immunoSEQ multiplex PCR; TCRdb's copy keeps in-frame clones and lacks some. This sample carries 30,000 to 35,000 clones, none of them present only once. Germline V gene sequence: CDR1 MNHEY, CDR2 SVGAGI. The CDR3 runs 13 residues. With 6 bases clipped from V and 6 bases from J, the junction kept 7 bases outside the gene matches. The specimen was PBMCs. The gene calls are TRBV6-5 and TRBJ2-7; 8 nucleotides line up with TRBD1. This sequence originates from a woman aged 45 to 65 in good health and a related stem cell transplant donor. The CDR3 loop reads CASRRTGSSEQYF. DNA of the CDR3: TGTGCCAGCAGGCGGACAGGGTCTAGCGAGCAGTACTTC.